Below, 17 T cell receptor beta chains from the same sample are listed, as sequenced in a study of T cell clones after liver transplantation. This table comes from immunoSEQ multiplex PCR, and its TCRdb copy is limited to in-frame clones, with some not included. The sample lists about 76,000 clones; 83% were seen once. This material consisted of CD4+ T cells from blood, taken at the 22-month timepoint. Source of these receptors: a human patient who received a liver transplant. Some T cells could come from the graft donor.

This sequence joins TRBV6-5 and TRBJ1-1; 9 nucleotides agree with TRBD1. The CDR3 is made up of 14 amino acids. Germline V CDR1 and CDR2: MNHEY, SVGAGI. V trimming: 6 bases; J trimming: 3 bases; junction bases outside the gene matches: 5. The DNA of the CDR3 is TGTGCCAGCAGGCAAAGACAGGGGGACACTGAAGCTTTCTTT. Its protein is CASRQRQGDTEAFF.

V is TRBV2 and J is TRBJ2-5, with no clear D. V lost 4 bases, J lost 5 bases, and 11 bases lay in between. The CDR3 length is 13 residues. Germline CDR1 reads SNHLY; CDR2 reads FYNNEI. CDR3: CASSVRLFETQYF. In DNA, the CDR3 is TGTGCCAGCAGTGTGCGATTGTTTGAGACCCAGTACTTC.

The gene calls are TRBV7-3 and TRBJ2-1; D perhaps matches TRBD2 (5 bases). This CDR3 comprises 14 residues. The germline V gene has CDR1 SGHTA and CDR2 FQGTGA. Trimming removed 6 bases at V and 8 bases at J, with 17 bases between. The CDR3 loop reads CASRPTGVGDEQFF. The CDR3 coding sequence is TGTGCCAGCAGACCGACCGGGGTCGGAGATGAGCAGTTCTTC. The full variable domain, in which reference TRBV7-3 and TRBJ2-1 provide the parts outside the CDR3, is GAGVSQTPSNKVTEKGKYVELRCDPISGHTALYWYRQSLGQGPEFLIYFQGTGAADDSGLPNDRFFAVRPEGSVSTLKIQRTERGDSAVYLCASRPTGVGDEQFFGPGTRLTVL.

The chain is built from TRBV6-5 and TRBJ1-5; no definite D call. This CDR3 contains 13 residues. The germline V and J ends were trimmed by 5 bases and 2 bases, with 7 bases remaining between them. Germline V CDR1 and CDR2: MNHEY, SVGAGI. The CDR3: CASSPRRNQPQHF. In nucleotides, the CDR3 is TGTGCCAGCAGTCCCCGACGCAATCAGCCCCAGCATTTT.

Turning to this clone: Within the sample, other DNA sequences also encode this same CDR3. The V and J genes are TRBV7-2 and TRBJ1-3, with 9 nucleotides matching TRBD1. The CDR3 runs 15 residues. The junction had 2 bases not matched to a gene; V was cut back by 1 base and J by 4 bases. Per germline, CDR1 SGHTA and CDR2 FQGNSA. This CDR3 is CASSLGQGDGNTIYF. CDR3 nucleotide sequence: TGTGCCAGCAGCTTAGGACAGGGGGACGGAAACACCATATATTTT.

The CDR3 protein is CASSLEQGGTYEQYF. In nucleotides, the CDR3 is TGTGCCAGCAGCTTAGAACAGGGTGGTACCTACGAGCAGTACTTC. The chain combines TRBV11-2 with TRBJ2-7; tentatively, D is TRBD1 (6 bases). The ends were cut back, 0 bases at V and 2 bases at J, with 11 bases in the middle. The germline V gene has CDR1 SGHAT and CDR2 FQNNGV. The length of the CDR3 is 15 residues.

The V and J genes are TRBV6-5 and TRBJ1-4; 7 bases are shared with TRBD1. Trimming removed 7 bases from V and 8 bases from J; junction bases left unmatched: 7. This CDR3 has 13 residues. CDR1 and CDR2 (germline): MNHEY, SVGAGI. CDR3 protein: CASTPGGREKLFF. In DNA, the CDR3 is TGTGCCAGCACCCCAGGGGGACGGGAAAAACTGTTTTTT.

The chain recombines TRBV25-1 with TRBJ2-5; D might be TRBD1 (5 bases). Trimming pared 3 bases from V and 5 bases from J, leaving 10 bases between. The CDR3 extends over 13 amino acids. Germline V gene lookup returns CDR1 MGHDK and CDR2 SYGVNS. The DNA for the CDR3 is TGTGCCAGCAGTGACCCAGGGAAGGAGACCCAGTACTTC. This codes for CASSDPGKETQYF.

CDR3 nucleotide sequence: TGCGCCAGCAGCTTGGGGGCCGGGGAGCGGGTCTACAATGAGCAGTTCTTC. Amino acid sequence: CASSLGAGERVYNEQFF. The chain couples TRBV5-1 to TRBJ2-1; possibly TRBD2 for D (6 bases). The CDR3 totals 17 residues. Germline CDR1 is SGHRS and CDR2 is YFSETQ. V lost 0 bases to trimming and J lost 3 bases, with 16 bases between them.

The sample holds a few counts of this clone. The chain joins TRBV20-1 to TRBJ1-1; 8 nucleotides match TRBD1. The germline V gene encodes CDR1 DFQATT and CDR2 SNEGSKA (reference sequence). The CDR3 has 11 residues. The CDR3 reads CRGQAGTEAFF. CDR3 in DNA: TGCAGGGGACAGGCGGGCACTGAAGCTTTCTTT.

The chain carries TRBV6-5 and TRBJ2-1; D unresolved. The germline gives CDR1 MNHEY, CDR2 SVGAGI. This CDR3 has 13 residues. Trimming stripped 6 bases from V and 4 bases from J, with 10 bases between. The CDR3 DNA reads TGTGCCAGCAGGGCCTTAAATTACAATGAGCAGTTCTTC. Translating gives CASRALNYNEQFF.

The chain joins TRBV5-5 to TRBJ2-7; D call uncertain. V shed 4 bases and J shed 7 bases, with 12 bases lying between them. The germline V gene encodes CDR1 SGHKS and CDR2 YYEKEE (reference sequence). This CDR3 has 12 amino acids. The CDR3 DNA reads TGTGCCAGCAGCCCTGGTGATACTGAGCAGTACTTC. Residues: CASSPGDTEQYF.

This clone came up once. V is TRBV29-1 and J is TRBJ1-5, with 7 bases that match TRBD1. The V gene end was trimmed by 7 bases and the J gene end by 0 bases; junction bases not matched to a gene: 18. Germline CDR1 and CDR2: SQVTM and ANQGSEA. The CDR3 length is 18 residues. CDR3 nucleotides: TGCAGCGCCAAAAGGGACAGCCTAACAGGATATAGCAATCAGCCCCAGCATTTT. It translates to CSAKRDSLTGYSNQPQHF.

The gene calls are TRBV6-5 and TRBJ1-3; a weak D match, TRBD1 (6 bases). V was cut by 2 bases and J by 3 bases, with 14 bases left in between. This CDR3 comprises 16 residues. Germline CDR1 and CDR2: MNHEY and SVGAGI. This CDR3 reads CASSYGGGLNGNTIYF. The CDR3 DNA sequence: TGTGCCAGCAGTTACGGCGGGGGGCTCAATGGAAACACCATATATTTT.

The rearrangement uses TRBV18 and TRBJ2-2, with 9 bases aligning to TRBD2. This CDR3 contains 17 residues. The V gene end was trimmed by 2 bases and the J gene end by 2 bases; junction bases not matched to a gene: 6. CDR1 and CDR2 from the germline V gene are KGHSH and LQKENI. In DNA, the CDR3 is TGTGCCAGCTCACCAGAAGAGCGGGGGGCAAACACCGGGGAGCTGTTTTTT. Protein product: CASSPEERGANTGELFF. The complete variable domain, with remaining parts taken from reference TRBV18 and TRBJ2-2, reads NAGVMQNPRHLVRRRGQEARLRCSPMKGHSHVYWYRQLPEEGLKFMVYLQKENIIDESGMPKERFSAEFPKEGPSILRIQQVVRGDSAAYFCASSPEERGANTGELFFGEGSRLTVL.

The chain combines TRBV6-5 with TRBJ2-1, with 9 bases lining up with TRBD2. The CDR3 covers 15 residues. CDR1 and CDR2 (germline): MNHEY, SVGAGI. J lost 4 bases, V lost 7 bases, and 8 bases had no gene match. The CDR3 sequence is CASNLSGGRYNEQFF. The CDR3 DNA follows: TGTGCCAGCAATCTTAGCGGGGGTAGGTACAATGAGCAGTTCTTC.

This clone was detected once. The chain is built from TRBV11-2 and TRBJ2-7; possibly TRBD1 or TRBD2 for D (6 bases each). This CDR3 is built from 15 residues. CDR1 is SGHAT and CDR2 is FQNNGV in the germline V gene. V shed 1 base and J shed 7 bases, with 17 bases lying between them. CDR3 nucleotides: TGTGCCAGCAGCTTAGTTCGGACAGCACGGGGGGAGCAGTACTTC. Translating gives CASSLVRTARGEQYF.